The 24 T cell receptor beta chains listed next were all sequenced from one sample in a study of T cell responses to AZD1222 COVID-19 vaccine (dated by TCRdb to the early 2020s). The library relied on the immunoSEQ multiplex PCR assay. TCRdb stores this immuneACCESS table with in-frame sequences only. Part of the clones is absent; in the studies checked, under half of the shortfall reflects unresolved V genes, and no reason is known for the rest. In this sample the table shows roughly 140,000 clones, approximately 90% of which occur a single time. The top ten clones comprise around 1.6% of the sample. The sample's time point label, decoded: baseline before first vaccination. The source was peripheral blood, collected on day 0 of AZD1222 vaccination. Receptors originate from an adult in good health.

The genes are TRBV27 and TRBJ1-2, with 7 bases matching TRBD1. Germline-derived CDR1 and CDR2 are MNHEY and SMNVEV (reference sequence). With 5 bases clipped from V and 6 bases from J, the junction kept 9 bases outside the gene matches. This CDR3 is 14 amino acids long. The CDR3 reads CASSRGGTVNGYTF. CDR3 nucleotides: TGTGCCAGCAGTAGAGGGGGGACAGTGAATGGCTACACCTTC.

CDR3 DNA: TGTGCCAGCAGCTTGGAGAGCGGGAGGGCCCTCGATGAGCAGTTCTTC. It yields the protein CASSLESGRALDEQFF. V is TRBV5-6 and J is TRBJ2-1, with 10 bases matching TRBD2. The CDR3 spans 16 residues. V trimming: 0 bases; J trimming: 8 bases; junction bases outside the gene matches: 8. Germline assignment: CDR1 SGHDT and CDR2 YYEEEE.

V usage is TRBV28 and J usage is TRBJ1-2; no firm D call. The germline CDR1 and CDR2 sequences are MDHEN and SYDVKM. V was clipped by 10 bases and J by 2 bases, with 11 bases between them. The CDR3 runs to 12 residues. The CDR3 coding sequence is TGTGCCACCGCGACTCTAAACTATGGCTACACCTTC. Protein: CATATLNYGYTF.

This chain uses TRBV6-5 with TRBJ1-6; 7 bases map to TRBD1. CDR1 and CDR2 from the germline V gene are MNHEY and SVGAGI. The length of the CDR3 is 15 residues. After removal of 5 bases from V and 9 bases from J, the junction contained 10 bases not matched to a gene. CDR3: CASSRQGTVSSPLHF. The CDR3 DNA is TGTGCCAGCAGTCGACAGGGTACAGTTAGTTCACCCCTCCACTTT.

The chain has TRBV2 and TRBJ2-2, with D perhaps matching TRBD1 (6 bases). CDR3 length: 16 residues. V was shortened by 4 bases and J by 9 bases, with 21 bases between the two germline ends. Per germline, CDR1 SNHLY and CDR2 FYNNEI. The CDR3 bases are TGTGCCAGCAGTGCCAGGGACAATAAGTTTCCCCGGGAGCTGTTTTTT. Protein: CASSARDNKFPRELFF.

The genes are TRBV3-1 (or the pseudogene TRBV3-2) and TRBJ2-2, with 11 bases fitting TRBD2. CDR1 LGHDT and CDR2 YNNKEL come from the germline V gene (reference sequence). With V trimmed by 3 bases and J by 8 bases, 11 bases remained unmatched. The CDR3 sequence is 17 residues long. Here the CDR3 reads CASSQWGTSGHSGELFF. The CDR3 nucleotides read TGTGCCAGCAGCCAGTGGGGGACTAGCGGACATTCGGGGGAGCTGTTTTTT.

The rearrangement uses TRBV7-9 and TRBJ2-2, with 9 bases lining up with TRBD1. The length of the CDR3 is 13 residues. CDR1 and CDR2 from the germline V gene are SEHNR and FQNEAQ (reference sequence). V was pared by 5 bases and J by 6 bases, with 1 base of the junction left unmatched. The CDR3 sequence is CASSRQGAGELFF. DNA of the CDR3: TGTGCCAGCAGCCGACAGGGGGCCGGGGAGCTGTTTTTT.

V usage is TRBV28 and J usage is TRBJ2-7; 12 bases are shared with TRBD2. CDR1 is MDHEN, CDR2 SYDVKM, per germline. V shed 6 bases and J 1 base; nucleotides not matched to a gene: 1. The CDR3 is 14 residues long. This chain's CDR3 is CASRGLAGSYEQYF. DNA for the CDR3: TGTGCCAGCAGAGGACTAGCGGGGTCCTACGAGCAGTACTTC.

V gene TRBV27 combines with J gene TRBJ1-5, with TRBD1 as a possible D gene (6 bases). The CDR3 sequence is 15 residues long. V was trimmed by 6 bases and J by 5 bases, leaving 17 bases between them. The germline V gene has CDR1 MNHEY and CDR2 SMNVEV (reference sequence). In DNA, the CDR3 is TGTGCCAGCAGCCAGTTTAGGGGGGTCGATCAGCCCCAGCATTTT. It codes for CASSQFRGVDQPQHF.

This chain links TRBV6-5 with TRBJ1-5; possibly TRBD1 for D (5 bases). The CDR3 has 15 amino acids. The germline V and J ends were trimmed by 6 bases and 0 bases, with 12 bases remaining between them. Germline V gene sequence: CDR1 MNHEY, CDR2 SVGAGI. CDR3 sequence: CASRSGHFSNQPQHF. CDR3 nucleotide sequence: TGTGCCAGCAGGTCAGGACATTTTAGCAATCAGCCCCAGCATTTT.

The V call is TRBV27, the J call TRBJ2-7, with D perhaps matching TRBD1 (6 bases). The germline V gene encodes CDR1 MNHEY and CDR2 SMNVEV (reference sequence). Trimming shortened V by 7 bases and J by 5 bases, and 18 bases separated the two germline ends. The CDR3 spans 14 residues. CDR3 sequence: CASKNRNRAHEQYF. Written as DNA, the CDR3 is TGTGCCAGCAAAAATCGGAACAGGGCCCACGAGCAGTACTTC.

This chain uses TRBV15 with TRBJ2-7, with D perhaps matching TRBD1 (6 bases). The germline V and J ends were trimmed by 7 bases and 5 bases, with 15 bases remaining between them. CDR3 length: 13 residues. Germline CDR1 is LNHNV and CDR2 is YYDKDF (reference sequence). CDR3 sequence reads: CATKKQGSNEQYF. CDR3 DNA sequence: TGTGCCACCAAGAAACAGGGATCCAACGAGCAGTACTTC.

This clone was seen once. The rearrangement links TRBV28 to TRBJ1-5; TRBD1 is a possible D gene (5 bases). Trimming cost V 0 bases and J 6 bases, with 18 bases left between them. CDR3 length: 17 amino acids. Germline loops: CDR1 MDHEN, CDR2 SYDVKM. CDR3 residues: CASSLWGIGGIAQPQHF. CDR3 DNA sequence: TGTGCCAGCAGTTTATGGGGGATTGGGGGGATTGCTCAGCCCCAGCATTTT. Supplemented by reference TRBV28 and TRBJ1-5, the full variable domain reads DVKVTQSSRYLVKRTGEKVFLECVQDMDHENMFWYRQDPGLGLRLIYFSYDVKMKEKGDIPEGYSVSREKKERFSLILESASTNQTSMYLCASSLWGIGGIAQPQHFGDGTRLSIL.

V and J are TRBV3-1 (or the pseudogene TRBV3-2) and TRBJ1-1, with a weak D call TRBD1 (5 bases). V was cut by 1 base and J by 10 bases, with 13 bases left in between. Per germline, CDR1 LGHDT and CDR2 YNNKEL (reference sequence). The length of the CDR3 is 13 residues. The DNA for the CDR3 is TGTGCCAGCAGCCAAGGGGGGGGTGGCTTAGCTTTCTTT. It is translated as CASSQGGGGLAFF.

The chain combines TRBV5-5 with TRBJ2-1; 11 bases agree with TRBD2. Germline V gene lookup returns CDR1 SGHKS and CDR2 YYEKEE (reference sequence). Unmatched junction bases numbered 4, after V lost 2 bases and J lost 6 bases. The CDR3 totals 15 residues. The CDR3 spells CASSFGSGRANEQFF. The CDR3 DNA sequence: TGTGCCAGCAGCTTTGGTAGCGGGAGGGCCAATGAGCAGTTCTTC.

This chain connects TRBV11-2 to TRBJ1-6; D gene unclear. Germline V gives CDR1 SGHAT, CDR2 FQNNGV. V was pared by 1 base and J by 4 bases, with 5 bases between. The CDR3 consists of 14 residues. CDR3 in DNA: TGTGCCAGCAGCTTAGGACAATATAATTCACCCCTCCACTTT. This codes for CASSLGQYNSPLHF.

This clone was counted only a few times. The CDR3 region is CASSRDGDNEKLFF. The CDR3 bases are TGTGCCAGTAGCAGGGACGGAGATAATGAAAAACTGTTTTTT. The rearrangement joins TRBV19 to TRBJ1-4; a weak D match, TRBD1 (5 bases). The CDR3 has 14 amino acids. CDR1 and CDR2 from the germline V gene are LNHDA and SQIVND (reference sequence). Trimming took 6 bases from V and 4 from J, leaving 12 bases between them.

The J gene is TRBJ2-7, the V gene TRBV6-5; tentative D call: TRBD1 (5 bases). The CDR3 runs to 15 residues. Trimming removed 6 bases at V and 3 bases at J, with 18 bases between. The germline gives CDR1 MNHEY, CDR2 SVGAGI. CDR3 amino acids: CASRKWPGLVYEQYF. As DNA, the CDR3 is TGTGCCAGCAGGAAGTGGCCAGGGTTGGTCTACGAGCAGTACTTC.

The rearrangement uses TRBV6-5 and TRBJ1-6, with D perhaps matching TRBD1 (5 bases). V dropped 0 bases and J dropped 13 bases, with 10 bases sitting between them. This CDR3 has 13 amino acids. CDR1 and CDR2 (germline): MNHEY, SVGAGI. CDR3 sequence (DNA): TGTGCCAGCAGTTACTCTAGGGGAATGCCCCTCCACTTT. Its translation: CASSYSRGMPLHF.

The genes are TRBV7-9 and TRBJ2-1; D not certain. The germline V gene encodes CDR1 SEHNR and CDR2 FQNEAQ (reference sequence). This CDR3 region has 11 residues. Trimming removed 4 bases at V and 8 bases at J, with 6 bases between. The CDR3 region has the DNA TGTGCCAGCAGCTCTGGGGATGAGCAGTTCTTC. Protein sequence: CASSSGDEQFF. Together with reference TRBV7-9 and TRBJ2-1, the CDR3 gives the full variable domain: DTGVSQNPRHKITKRGQNVTFRCDPISEHNRLYWYRQTLGQGPEFLTYFQNEAQLEKSRLLSDRFSAERPKGSFSTLEIQRTEQGDSAMYLCASSSGDEQFFGPGTRLTVL.

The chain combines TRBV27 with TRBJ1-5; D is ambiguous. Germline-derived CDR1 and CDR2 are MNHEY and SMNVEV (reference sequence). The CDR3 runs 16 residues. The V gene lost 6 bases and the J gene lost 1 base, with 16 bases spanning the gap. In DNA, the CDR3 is TGTGCCAGCAGAAGCTTATTTGGAGGGAGCAATCAGCCCCAGCATTTT. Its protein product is CASRSLFGGSNQPQHF.

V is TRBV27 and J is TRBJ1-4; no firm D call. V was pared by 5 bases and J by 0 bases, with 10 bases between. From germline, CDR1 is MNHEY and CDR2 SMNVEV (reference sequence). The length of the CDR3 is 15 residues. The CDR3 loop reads CASSPAVATNEKLFF. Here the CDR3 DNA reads TGTGCCAGCAGTCCCGCTGTTGCAACTAATGAAAAACTGTTTTTT.

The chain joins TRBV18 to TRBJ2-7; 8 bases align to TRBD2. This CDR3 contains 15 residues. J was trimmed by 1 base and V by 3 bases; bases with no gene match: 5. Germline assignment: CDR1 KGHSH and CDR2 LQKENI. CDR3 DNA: TGTGCCAGCTCACCGGAGGCGGGGGGTTCCTACGAGCAGTACTTC. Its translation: CASSPEAGGSYEQYF.

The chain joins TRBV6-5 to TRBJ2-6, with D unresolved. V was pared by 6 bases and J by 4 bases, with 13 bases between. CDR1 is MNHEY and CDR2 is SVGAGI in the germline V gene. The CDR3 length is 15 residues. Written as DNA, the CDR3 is TGTGCCAGCAGCTCAAGTTCAACCGGGGCCAACGTCCTGACTTTC. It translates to CASSSSSTGANVLTF.